This T cell receptor beta chain was recorded in a study of cytomegalovirus exposure and HLA in healthy donors. The overall study: A subsequent analysis reported that the roughly 120 validation repertoires were produced on the same platform that had also been used for the roughly 700 first-cohort repertoires.

Some clones are missing from TCRdb's copy, which holds only in-frame ones; the method was immunoSEQ multiplex PCR. The sample carries fewer than 250,000 clones, over 75% recorded once. A word on this clone: The antigen remains unidentified.

The study's findings and limits: In a later analysis, first-cohort TCR clusters were found to tend to co-occur in the 130 or so validation repertoires. Among the CMV-associated chains, three were confirmed in vitro as specific for CMV antigens. Researchers catalogued roughly 170 TCR beta chains as cytomegalovirus-associated.

The germline gives CDR1 SGHVS, CDR2 FQNEAQ. V lost 1 base, J lost 7 bases, and 19 bases lay in between. CDR3 length equals 17 residues. The sequencing sample was made of PBMCs. The TCR sequence derives from a woman younger than 35 in good health and CMV-seropositive. The genes are TRBV7-8 and TRBJ2-2, with D perhaps matching TRBD2 (6 bases). CDR3 coding DNA: TGTGCCAGCAGCTTAGTTGGAGGGCGCCATGGGGACGGGGAGCTGTTTTTT. It yields the protein CASSLVGGRHGDGELFF. Combining the CDR3 with reference TRBV7-8 and TRBJ2-2 gives the whole variable domain GAGVSQSPRYKVAKRGQDVALRCDPISGHVSLFWYQQALGQGPEFLTYFQNEAQLDKSGLPSDRFFAERPEGSVSTLKIQRTQQEDSAVYLCASSLVGGRHGDGELFFGEGSRLTVL.